The rows below give T cell receptor beta chains drawn from one sample of a study of T cell repertoires in aging, cancer and after chemotherapy. TCRdb redid the calling of the multiplex PCR reads with MiXCR, one entry per CDR3 protein. The table records several thousand distinct CDR3 sequences, less than 65% of them present only once. Input material: blood. The receptors originated from a human donor with a solid tumor. Both conserved end residues are part of each CDR3. Fields, in order: CDR3 protein, CDR3 DNA, D gene, J gene, clone size, V gene. D genes are given only for firm matches. Clone size is not always given. Where it is, it says once, few, many or a class for expanded clones.

CASSLLGGKDGYTF | TGTGCCAGCAGCTTGTTAGGTGGGAAGGATGGCTACACCTTC | - | TRBJ1-2 | - | TRBV5-5
CASSPGNEKLFF | TGTGCCAGCAGCCCCGGTAATGAAAAACTGTTTTTT | - | TRBJ1-4 | - | TRBV7-2
CAWSRDRNSPLHF | TGTGCCTGGAGTCGGGACAGAAATTCACCCCTCCACTTT | TRBD1 | TRBJ1-6 | few | TRBV30
CASSPVTGLSYEQYF | TGTGCCAGCAGCCCCGTGACAGGGCTCTCCTACGAGCAGTACTTC | TRBD1 | TRBJ2-7 | - | TRBV5-4
CRSLDRNTEAFF | TGCAGAAGCCTAGACAGAAACACTGAAGCTTTCTTT | - | TRBJ1-1 | - | TRBV20-1
CASSPRGMAEQYF | TGTGCCAGCAGCCCCCGGGGAATGGCCGAGCAGTACTTC | - | TRBJ2-7 | few | TRBV13
CASGQGLGTEAFF | TGTGCCAGCGGACAGGGTCTGGGCACTGAAGCTTTCTTT | TRBD1 | TRBJ1-1 | - | TRBV12-3/TRBV12-4
CASSLPSTEAFF | TGCGCCAGCAGCTTGCCCAGCACTGAAGCTTTCTTT | - | TRBJ1-1 | once | TRBV5-1
CASSQVQGRLGSPLHF | TGCGCCAGCAGCCAAGTACAGGGGCGATTAGGTTCACCCCTCCACTTT | TRBD1 | TRBJ1-6 | - | TRBV4-3
CASSISELYGYTF | TGTGCCAGTAGTATTTCTGAACTCTATGGCTACACCTTC | - | TRBJ1-2 | few | TRBV19
CASSLEGISEQYF | TGTGCCAGCAGCTTAGAGGGAATCTCCGAGCAGTACTTC | - | TRBJ2-7 | - | TRBV7-3
CAWRRTSGSDEQYF | TGTGCCTGGAGGCGGACTAGCGGGAGCGACGAGCAGTACTTC | TRBD2 | TRBJ2-7 | - | TRBV30
CASSLVATEAFF | TGTGCCAGCAGCTTGGTCGCGACTGAAGCTTTCTTT | - | TRBJ1-1 | - | TRBV5-4
CASSSGTTASTDTQYF | TGTGCCAGCAGCTCAGGGACAACGGCTAGCACAGATACGCAGTATTTT | - | TRBJ2-3 | - | TRBV7-2
CASSDNGGRQETQYF | TGTGCCAGCAGCGATAACGGGGGAAGGCAAGAGACCCAGTACTTC | - | TRBJ2-5 | once | TRBV7-9
CASSYSGLAGDNEQFF | TGTGCCAGCAGTTACTCGGGACTAGCGGGAGACAATGAGCAGTTCTTC | TRBD2 | TRBJ2-1 | - | TRBV6-5
CASEAIINYGYTF | TGTGCCAGTGAGGCCATTATTAACTATGGCTACACCTTC | - | TRBJ1-2 | - | TRBV6-2/TRBV6-3
CAGGFNQPQHF | TGTGCAGGGGGCTTCAATCAGCCCCAGCATTTT | TRBD1 | TRBJ1-5 | few | TRBV19
CASSPEKGSNQPQHF | TGTGCCAGCAGCCCAGAGAAGGGGAGCAATCAGCCCCAGCATTTT | - | TRBJ1-5 | - | TRBV28
CASRWTGEDQPQHF | TGTGCCAGCAGGTGGACAGGGGAGGATCAGCCCCAGCATTTT | TRBD1 | TRBJ1-5 | - | TRBV6-2/TRBV6-3
CASSLSSASYNEQFF | TGTGCCAGCAGTTTATCTAGCGCCTCCTACAATGAGCAGTTCTTC | - | TRBJ2-1 | - | TRBV27
CSALGTGNTEAFF | TGCAGCGCGCTGGGGACAGGGAACACTGAAGCTTTCTTT | TRBD1 | TRBJ1-1 | - | TRBV29-1
CASSIVQGEEKLFF | TGTGCCAGCAGCATCGTACAGGGCGAGGAAAAACTGTTTTTT | - | TRBJ1-4 | few | TRBV7-9
CASSYRPTGSSYNEQFF | TGTGCCAGCAGTTATCGACCGACAGGGAGCTCCTACAATGAGCAGTTCTTC | TRBD1 | TRBJ2-1 | - | TRBV27